Presented here are 29 T cell receptor beta chains from one specimen sequenced in a study of T cell responses to AZD1222 COVID-19 vaccine (dated by TCRdb to about 2021). Receptor libraries were prepared by the immunoSEQ multiplex PCR assay. In TCRdb, the immuneACCESS table is reduced to in-frame sequences with V and J assigned. These tables do not hold every clone; where another copy was compared, an unresolved V gene accounts for under half, and the others remain unexplained. Here the sample has some 120,000 clones; 80% to 90% occur a single time. Together, the top ten hold roughly a tenth of the sample. The time point tag for this specimen amounts to: about 28 days (+/-7) after the second vaccine dose. Source: peripheral blood, taken 28 days after the second AZD1222 dose. The receptors derive from an adult who received the AZD1222 COVID-19 vaccine.

This clone was seen only a few times. The chain is built from TRBV11-1 and TRBJ2-1; D gene unclear. This CDR3 is built from 13 residues. Germline V gene data show CDR1 as SGHAT and CDR2 as FQDESV (reference sequence). V was trimmed by 6 bases and J by 6 bases, leaving 12 bases between them. In DNA, the CDR3 is TGTGCCAGCAGGACACAGCCCTCCAATGAGCAGTTCTTC. The encoded protein is CASRTQPSNEQFF.

The chain carries TRBV4-2 and TRBJ1-2; 7 bases fit TRBD1. This CDR3 region has 14 residues. V shed 7 bases and J 6 bases; nucleotides not matched to a gene: 11. Germline CDR1 is LGHNA and CDR2 is YNFKEQ. CDR3 nucleotides: TGTGCCAGCATAAAGGAAGGGGGCGGCAATGGCTACACCTTC. Its translation: CASIKEGGGNGYTF.

The rearrangement links TRBV7-9 to TRBJ1-2; no definite D call. This CDR3 contains 12 residues. Looked up from germline, CDR1 is SEHNR and CDR2 is FQNEAQ (reference sequence). V lost 8 bases and J 6 bases, leaving 13 bases between the germline ends. DNA for the CDR3: TGTGCCAGCTCTCCGCCATTGGATGGCTACACCTTC. It yields the protein CASSPPLDGYTF.

The chain couples TRBV5-1 to TRBJ1-5; D unresolved. V gave up 0 bases and J gave up 2 bases, with 9 bases separating them. The V gene's germline CDR1 is SGHRS and CDR2 YFSETQ. This CDR3 contains 15 residues. The CDR3: CASSLVPDGNQPQHF. DNA of the CDR3: TGCGCCAGCAGCTTGGTACCCGACGGCAATCAGCCCCAGCATTTT.

V usage is TRBV7-8 and J usage is TRBJ2-7; TRBD2 matches 10 bases. The CDR3 extends over 14 amino acids. Germline trimming cut 3 bases from V and 1 base from J; bases unmatched to any gene: 0. The germline gives CDR1 SGHVS, CDR2 FQNEAQ. The CDR3 bases are TGTGCCAGCAGCTTGACTAGCGGGTCCTACGAGCAGTACTTC. Amino acids: CASSLTSGSYEQYF.

This clone was detected a few times. The CDR3: CASSRGGTISYEQYF. The DNA of the CDR3 is TGTGCCAGCAGCCGAGGAGGAACCATCTCCTACGAGCAGTACTTC. This chain connects TRBV21-1 to TRBJ2-7; the D call TRBD2 from the table was never checked on the DNA. TRBV21-1 is reported as a pseudogene. The CDR3 runs to 15 residues.

The rearrangement uses TRBV27 and TRBJ1-5; weak D call: TRBD1 (6 bases). The germline V and J ends were trimmed by 7 bases and 6 bases, with 19 bases remaining between them. Germline loops: CDR1 MNHEY, CDR2 SMNVEV (reference sequence). The length of the CDR3 is 15 residues. As DNA, the CDR3 is TGTGCCAGCAATCCAATAGGGGGGGGTGGTCAGCCCCAGCATTTT. Its protein is CASNPIGGGGQPQHF.

The chain carries TRBV30 and TRBJ1-5; D is perhaps TRBD1 (6 bases). Germline CDR1 is GTSNPN and CDR2 is SVGIG (reference sequence). V was pared by 5 bases and J by 2 bases, with 13 bases between. The CDR3 covers 14 residues. The CDR3 bases are TGTGCCTGGTCTACAGGGTCGGGCAATCAGCCCCAGCATTTT. Translated: CAWSTGSGNQPQHF.

This chain joins TRBV19 and TRBJ2-1; D not resolved. CDR1 and CDR2 from the germline V gene are LNHDA and SQIVND (reference sequence). The CDR3 is made up of 11 amino acids. The CDR3 loop is CTDGTYNEQFF. In DNA, the CDR3 is TGTACCGATGGGACCTACAATGAGCAGTTCTTC.

Concerning this clone itself: This CDR3 is also generated by other DNA sequences in the sample. J is TRBJ2-5 and V is TRBV2; D uncertain. V lost 3 bases, J lost 5 bases, and 1 base lay in between. This CDR3 is built from 10 residues. Germline CDR1 is SNHLY and CDR2 is FYNNEI. Here the CDR3 reads CASSEETQYF. CDR3 nucleotide sequence: TGTGCCAGCAGTGAGGAGACCCAGTACTTC.

V is TRBV3-1 (or the pseudogene TRBV3-2) and J is TRBJ1-1; 11 positions agree with TRBD1. The germline CDR1 and CDR2 sequences are LGHDT and YNNKEL (reference sequence). V was pared by 4 bases and J by 4 bases, with 5 bases of the junction left unmatched. This CDR3 spans 15 amino acids. CDR3 nucleotide sequence: TGTGCCAGCAGCCTTTATGGGACAGGGGGCACTGAAGCTTTCTTT. This translates into CASSLYGTGGTEAFF.

The rearrangement links TRBV27 to TRBJ1-1; a weak D match, TRBD1 (6 bases). Germline CDR1 reads MNHEY; CDR2 reads SMNVEV (reference sequence). CDR3 length: 14 residues. Between the trimmed V and J ends, which lost 2 bases and 1 base, there was a span of 8 bases. CDR3 in DNA: TGTGCCAGCAGTTTACTGGGGGCGAACACTGAAGCTTTCTTT. This codes for CASSLLGANTEAFF.

This clone appeared once. The chain couples TRBV2 to TRBJ1-1; D is uncertain. This CDR3 is 13 amino acids long. V lost 7 bases and J 1 base, leaving 10 bases between the germline ends. Germline values: CDR1 SNHLY, CDR2 FYNNEI. CDR3 DNA: TGTGCCAGCACTCGGGTTCCGAACACTGAAGCTTTCTTT. It is translated as CASTRVPNTEAFF.

The V call is TRBV24-1, the J call TRBJ1-5, with D unclear. In germline, CDR1 is KGHDR, CDR2 SFDVKD. V shed 4 bases and J shed 6 bases, with 15 bases lying between them. The CDR3 covers 15 residues. The chain's CDR3 is CATSEAPIVGQPQHF. CDR3 nucleotides: TGTGCCACCAGTGAGGCACCCATTGTCGGTCAGCCCCAGCATTTT.

This chain links TRBV18 with TRBJ2-1; D perhaps matches TRBD2 (6 bases). V lost 3 bases, J lost 7 bases, and 10 bases lay in between. The CDR3 extends over 13 amino acids. Germline CDR1 KGHSH, CDR2 LQKENI. The CDR3, as DNA: TGTGCCAGCTCACCTCCTAGCGTGAATGAGCAGTTCTTC. Translating gives CASSPPSVNEQFF.

J is TRBJ1-5 and V is TRBV2; 9 bases match TRBD1. The germline V gene has CDR1 SNHLY and CDR2 FYNNEI. The CDR3 consists of 16 residues. Germline trimming cut 5 bases from V and 1 base from J; bases unmatched to any gene: 6. The CDR3 DNA reads TGTGCCAGCAGTCCTCGGACAGGGGCGAGCAATCAGCCCCAGCATTTT. As protein: CASSPRTGASNQPQHF.

The chain has TRBV5-1 and TRBJ2-5; D might be TRBD1 (5 bases). The CDR3 loop spans 15 amino acids. V lost 1 base, J lost 0 bases, and 10 bases lay in between. Germline V gives CDR1 SGHRS, CDR2 YFSETQ. CDR3 sequence: CASSLTGLYQETQYF. The CDR3 DNA reads TGCGCCAGCAGCTTGACAGGTCTGTACCAAGAGACCCAGTACTTC.

This rearrangement joins TRBV20-1 to TRBJ2-7, with D hard to call. This CDR3 contains 11 residues. Germline CDR1 and CDR2: DFQATT and SNEGSKA (reference sequence). Trimming cost V 6 bases and J 5 bases, with 11 bases left between them. CDR3 DNA sequence: TGCAGTGCCCCAAGACTCGACGAGCAGTACTTC. It translates to CSAPRLDEQYF.

This rearrangement joins TRBV7-2 to TRBJ2-5, with TRBD2 matching over 8 bases. CDR3 length: 15 residues. Per germline, CDR1 SGHTA and CDR2 FQGNSA. V was clipped by 2 bases and J by 4 bases; unmatched bases: 6. CDR3 coding DNA: TGTGCCAGCAGCTTAAGGCGGGGGGCCCCAGAGACCCAGTACTTC. Translation: CASSLRRGAPETQYF.

J is TRBJ1-5 and V is TRBV19, with D unclear. Germline loops: CDR1 LNHDA, CDR2 SQIVND (reference sequence). This CDR3 contains 14 residues. Trimming shortened V by 3 bases and J by 0 bases, and 6 bases separated the two germline ends. The CDR3 sequence: CASSIPYSNQPQHF. Written as DNA, the CDR3 is TGTGCCAGTAGTATCCCTTATAGCAATCAGCCCCAGCATTTT.

CDR3 DNA: TGCAGCGTTGAATCCGCTAGCGGGAGGACCTACAATGAGCAGTTCTTC. This gives the protein CSVESASGRTYNEQFF. V gene TRBV29-1 combines with J gene TRBJ2-1, with 11 bases lining up with TRBD2. J lost 2 bases, V lost 2 bases, and 5 bases had no gene match. The CDR3 totals 16 residues. Germline V gives CDR1 SQVTM, CDR2 ANQGSEA.

This chain links TRBV5-4 with TRBJ2-3, with D possibly TRBD1 on 5 matching bases. V dropped 8 bases and J dropped 4 bases, with 14 bases sitting between them. Germline-derived CDR1 and CDR2 are SGHNT and YYREEE (reference sequence). The CDR3 extends over 13 amino acids. CDR3 protein: CASVGQGSDTQYF. The CDR3, as DNA: TGTGCCAGTGTGGGGCAGGGATCAGATACGCAGTATTTT.

The rearrangement links TRBV2 to TRBJ1-2, with a possible D match to TRBD1 (5 bases). The germline gives CDR1 SNHLY, CDR2 FYNNEI. Trimming removed 2 bases at V and 7 bases at J, with 20 bases between. The CDR3 runs 16 residues. CDR3 region: CASSELGTEGGSGYTF. Written as DNA, the CDR3 is TGTGCCAGCAGTGAATTAGGGACCGAAGGCGGGTCTGGCTACACCTTC.

The chain has TRBV29-1 and TRBJ1-1, with D unresolved. Germline lookup yields CDR1 SQVTM and CDR2 ANQGSEA. V gave up 2 bases and J gave up 1 base, with 8 bases separating them. This CDR3 contains 13 residues. The CDR3 DNA follows: TGCAGCGTTGAACCCCGACAGAACACTGAAGCTTTCTTT. This sequence encodes CSVEPRQNTEAFF. The full variable domain, rest sourced from reference TRBV29-1 and TRBJ1-1, is SAVISQKPSRDICQRGTSLTIQCQVDSQVTMMFWYRQQPGQSLTLIATANQGSEATYESGFVIDKFPISRPNLTFSTLTVSNMSPEDSSIYLCSVEPRQNTEAFFGQGTRLTVV.

This clone was seen just once. The rearrangement joins TRBV12-3 or TRBV12-4 to TRBJ1-4; D unresolved. CDR3 length: 13 residues. Trimming stripped 7 bases from V and 4 bases from J, with 10 bases between. The CDR3 region has the DNA TGTGCCAGCACCCTGCGGAATAATGAAAAACTGTTTTTT. It is translated as CASTLRNNEKLFF.

This clone was picked up a small number of times. This chain links TRBV7-8 with TRBJ1-1; D perhaps matches TRBD1 (5 bases). The CDR3 spans 14 residues. Germline CDR1 is SGHVS and CDR2 is FQNEAQ. The V end was cut by 7 bases, the J end by 0 bases, with 12 bases between. CDR3 in amino acids: CASTQGPMNTEAFF. Here the CDR3 DNA reads TGTGCCAGCACTCAGGGACCAATGAACACTGAAGCTTTCTTT.

The chain joins TRBV4-2 to TRBJ1-2; D gene ambiguous. CDR1 is LGHNA, CDR2 YNFKEQ, per germline. This CDR3 spans 15 amino acids. V lost 4 bases, J lost 3 bases, and 15 bases lay in between. CDR3 nucleotides: TGTGCCAGCAGCCGAGGTGGAGGGAGCGACTATGGCTACACCTTC. Amino acid sequence: CASSRGGGSDYGYTF.

The chain links TRBV11-2 to TRBJ2-5; 8 nucleotides agree with TRBD1. In germline, CDR1 is SGHAT, CDR2 FQNNGV. The CDR3 has 13 amino acids. Germline trimming cut 0 bases from V and 14 bases from J; bases unmatched to any gene: 8. CDR3 bases: TGTGCCAGCAGCTTAGAACCTCAGGGGGCGTCTTACTTC. Translation: CASSLEPQGASYF. Full variable domain (outside the CDR3, taken from reference TRBV11-2 and TRBJ2-5): EAGVAQSPRYKIIEKRQSVAFWCNPISGHATLYWYQQILGQGPKLLIQFQNNGVVDDSQLPKDRFSAERLKGVDSTLKIQPAKLEDSAVYLCASSLEPQGASYFGPGTRLLVL.

The chain recombines TRBV19 with TRBJ1-2; D call uncertain. The length of the CDR3 is 12 residues. The germline gives CDR1 LNHDA, CDR2 SQIVND (reference sequence). Trimming removed 9 bases from V and 1 base from J, with 9 bases in between. CDR3 region: CASRRNNYGYTF. Written as DNA, the CDR3 is TGTGCCAGCCGCAGGAATAACTATGGCTACACCTTC.